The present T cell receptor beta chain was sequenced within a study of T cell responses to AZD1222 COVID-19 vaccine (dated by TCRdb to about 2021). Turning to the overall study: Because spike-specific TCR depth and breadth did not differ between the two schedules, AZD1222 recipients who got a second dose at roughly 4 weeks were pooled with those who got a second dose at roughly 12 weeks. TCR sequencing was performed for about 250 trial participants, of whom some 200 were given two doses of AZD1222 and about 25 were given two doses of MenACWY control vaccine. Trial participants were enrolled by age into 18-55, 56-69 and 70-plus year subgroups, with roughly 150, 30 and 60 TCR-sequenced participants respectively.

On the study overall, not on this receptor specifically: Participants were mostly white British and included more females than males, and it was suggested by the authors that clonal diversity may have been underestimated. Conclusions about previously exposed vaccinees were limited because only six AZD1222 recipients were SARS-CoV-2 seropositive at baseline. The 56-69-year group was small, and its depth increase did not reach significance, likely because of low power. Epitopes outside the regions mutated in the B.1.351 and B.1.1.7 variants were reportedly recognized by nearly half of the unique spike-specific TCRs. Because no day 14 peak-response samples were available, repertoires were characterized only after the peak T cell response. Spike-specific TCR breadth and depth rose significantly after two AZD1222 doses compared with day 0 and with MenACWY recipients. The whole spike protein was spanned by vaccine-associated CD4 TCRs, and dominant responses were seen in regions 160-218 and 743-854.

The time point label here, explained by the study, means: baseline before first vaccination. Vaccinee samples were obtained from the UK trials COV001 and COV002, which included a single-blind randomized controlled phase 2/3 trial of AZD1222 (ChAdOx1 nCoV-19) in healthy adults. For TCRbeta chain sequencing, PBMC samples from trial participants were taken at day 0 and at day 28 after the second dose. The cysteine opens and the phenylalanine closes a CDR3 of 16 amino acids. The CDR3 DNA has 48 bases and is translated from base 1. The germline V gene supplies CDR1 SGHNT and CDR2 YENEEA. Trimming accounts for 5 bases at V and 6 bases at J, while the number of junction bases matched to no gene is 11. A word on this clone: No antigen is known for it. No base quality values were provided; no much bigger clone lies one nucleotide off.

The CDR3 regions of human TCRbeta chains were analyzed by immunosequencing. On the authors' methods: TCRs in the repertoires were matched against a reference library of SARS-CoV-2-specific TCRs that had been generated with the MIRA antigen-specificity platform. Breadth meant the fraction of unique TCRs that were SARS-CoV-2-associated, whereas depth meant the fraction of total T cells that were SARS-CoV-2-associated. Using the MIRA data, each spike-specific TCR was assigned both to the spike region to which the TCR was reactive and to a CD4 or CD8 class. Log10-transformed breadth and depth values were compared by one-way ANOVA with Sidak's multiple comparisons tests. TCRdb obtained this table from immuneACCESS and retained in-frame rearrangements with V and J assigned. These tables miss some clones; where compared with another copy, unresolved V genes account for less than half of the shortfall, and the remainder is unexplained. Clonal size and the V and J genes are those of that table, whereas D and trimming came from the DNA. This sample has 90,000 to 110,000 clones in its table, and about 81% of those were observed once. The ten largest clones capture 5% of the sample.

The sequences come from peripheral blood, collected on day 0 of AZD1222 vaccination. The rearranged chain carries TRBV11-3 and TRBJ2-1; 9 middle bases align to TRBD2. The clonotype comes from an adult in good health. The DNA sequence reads TGTGCCAGCAGCCTAAGAGCGGGGGGAGTGGGCAATGAGCAGTTCTTC. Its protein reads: CASSLRAGGVGNEQFF.